Listed below are T cell receptor beta chains from one sample, sequenced in a study of shared clonotypes between healthy human individuals. Some clones are missing from TCRdb's copy, which holds only in-frame ones; the method was immunoSEQ multiplex PCR. The repertoire consists of around 700,000 clones, with around 92% occurring once and the leading ten covering 24%. The sequenced sample was naive CD8+ T cells sorted from blood. The receptors were gathered from a man aged 25 to 40 in good health. CDR3s include the opening cysteine and the closing phenylalanine or tryptophan. Each record gives: D gene, CDR3 length, J gene, V gene, clone size, CDR3 DNA, CDR3 protein. A D gene is named only where the DNA matches it firmly. A row's size may be missing; if present it is once, few, many or a size class.

>TRBD2|20|TRBJ2-7|TRBV4-1|NA
TGCGCCAGCAGCCAATCCAGGCTAGCGGGAGGGCCTGAGAATCCCTACGAGCAGTACTTC
CASSQSRLAGGPENPYEQYF
>TRBD1|17|TRBJ1-5|TRBV5-5|NA
TGTGCCAGCAGCTCGGGACAGATTAGCTATAGCAATCAGCCCCAGCATTTT
CASSSGQISYSNQPQHF
>TRBD2|15|TRBJ2-7|TRBV13|once
TGTGCCAGCAGCCCCCGGACTAGCGGGAGCTACGAGCAGTACTTC
CASSPRTSGSYEQYF
>TRBD2|16|TRBJ2-3|TRBV5-6|NA
TGTGCCAGCAGCTTGGCACTAGCGGGAAGCACAGATACGCAGTATTTT
CASSLALAGSTDTQYF
>NA|15|TRBJ1-5|TRBV4-1|NA
TGCGCCAGCAGCCAAGTTGCAGGGGTTGCGCAGCCCCAGCATTTT
CASSQVAGVAQPQHF
>NA|11|TRBJ2-1|TRBV10-3|NA
TGTGCCATCAGTGAGTCGCGTGAGCAGTTCTTC
CAISESREQFF
>NA|16|TRBJ2-1|TRBV6-4|NA
TGTGCCAGCAGTGACTCGGCGGCTAGCTTTGATAATGAGCAGTTCTTC
CASSDSAASFDNEQFF
>TRBD2|17|TRBJ2-1|TRBV14|NA
TGTGCCAGCAGCCAAGTTGGTCCTAGCGGGATTGGAGATGAGCAGTTCTTC
CASSQVGPSGIGDEQFF
>NA|15|TRBJ1-1|TRBV5-1|once
TGCGCCAGCAGCTTAGCAGGGGTCGGGTCCACTGAAGCTTTCTTT
CASSLAGVGSTEAFF
>NA|14|TRBJ2-3|TRBV7-8|NA
TGTGCCAGCAGCCCTATGTATTCTGGGGATACGCAGTATTTT
CASSPMYSGDTQYF
>TRBD2|16|TRBJ2-1|TRBV7-8|NA
TGTGCCAGCAGCCTGGGTTCGGGACTAGCGAGGGGTGAGCAGTTCTTC
CASSLGSGLARGEQFF
>TRBD2|17|TRBJ2-1|TRBV9|NA
TGTGCCAGCAGCCCCCCCCGGCGGGAGAACCCGAACAATGAGCAGTTCTTC
CASSPPRRENPNNEQFF
>NA|11|TRBJ2-1|TRBV28|NA
TGTGCCAGCAGCCCTAACAATGAGCAGTTCTTC
CASSPNNEQFF
>NA|17|TRBJ2-1|TRBV6-1|NA
TGTGCCAGCAGTGAAGACCCAGGGCAGGGTGGCTACAATGAGCAGTTCTTC
CASSEDPGQGGYNEQFF
>TRBD1|13|TRBJ1-5|TRBV2|few
TGTGCCAGCACCGGGACAGGGAATCAGCCCCAGCATTTT
CASTGTGNQPQHF
>NA|13|TRBJ1-1|TRBV5-4|NA
TGTGCCAGCAGCTTGGAATTGGCCGATGAAGCTTTCTTT
CASSLELADEAFF
>NA|13|TRBJ2-1|TRBV28|NA
TGTGCCAGCCCCGGCGGAGAGGGCAATGAGCAGTTCTTC
CASPGGEGNEQFF
>TRBD1|17|TRBJ2-1|TRBV15|NA
TGTGCCACCAGCAGAGTTGGGACAGGGGAAAAGAGAGGTGAGCAGTTCTTC
CATSRVGTGEKRGEQFF
>TRBD1|14|TRBJ2-7|TRBV29-1|NA
TGCAGCGCCAATGGACAGGGGGTTAGCGACGAGCAGTACTTC
CSANGQGVSDEQYF
>NA|15|TRBJ2-1|TRBV7-9|NA
TGTGCCAGCAGTTCAAGCCTAGCTCTTTACAATGAGCAGTTCTTC
CASSSSLALYNEQFF
>TRBD2|14|TRBJ2-7|TRBV7-6|NA
TGTGCCAGCAGCCCAACTACTAGCGGCTACGAGCAGTACTTC
CASSPTTSGYEQYF
>TRBD1|15|TRBJ2-7|TRBV11-2|once
TGTGCCAGCAGCCCCTGGACAGGCCTCTCCTACGAGCAGTACTTC
CASSPWTGLSYEQYF
>TRBD2|18|TRBJ2-1|TRBV6-4|NA
TGTGCCAGCAGTGCCAGAAATGTCCTAGCGGGAGGGCACAATGAGCAGTTCTTC
CASSARNVLAGGHNEQFF
>NA|15|TRBJ2-3|TRBV7-9|NA
TGTGCCAGCAGCTTGTCCGGGGGACCCAGGGATACGCAGTATTTT
CASSLSGGPRDTQYF
>TRBD2|15|TRBJ2-1|TRBV4-3|NA
TGCGCCAGCAGCCCGTCGGGAGGAGCAGGTGATGAGCAGTTCTTC
CASSPSGGAGDEQFF
>TRBD1|13|TRBJ2-5|TRBV27|NA
TGTGCCAGCAGTCTGGGACAGGGTAGAACCCAGTACTTC
CASSLGQGRTQYF
>NA|14|TRBJ1-2|TRBV19|NA
TGTGCCAGTAGTATAGAACCCAACTTCTATGGCTACACCTTC
CASSIEPNFYGYTF
>TRBD1|15|TRBJ2-2|TRBV11-2|few
TGTGCCAGCAGCTTCTCTGGACAGGTCGCCGGGGAGCTGTTTTTT
CASSFSGQVAGELFF
>NA|15|TRBJ1-2|TRBV28|NA
TGTGCCAGCAGTACAGGGACGGCTGAAATATATGGCTACACCTTC
CASSTGTAEIYGYTF
>NA|15|TRBJ2-2|TRBV9|NA
TGTGCCAGCAGCCCCTCCGAGGCGAACACCGGGGAGCTGTTTTTT
CASSPSEANTGELFF
>TRBD2|14|TRBJ2-7|TRBV11-1|once
TGTGCCAGCAGCTTACTAGCGGGAGACAACGAGCAGTACTTC
CASSLLAGDNEQYF
>TRBD2|16|TRBJ2-1|TRBV19|NA
TGTGCCAGTAGTATAGTCCCGGGGGGTCATGTCAATGAGCAGTTCTTC
CASSIVPGGHVNEQFF
>NA|14|TRBJ2-7|TRBV9|NA
TGTGCCAGCAGCGGACGGGACACAGCCTACGAGCAGTACTTC
CASSGRDTAYEQYF
>NA|13|TRBJ2-7|TRBV6-5|NA
TGTGCCAGCAGTTACGGGACTAGGGACAGGCAGTACTTC
CASSYGTRDRQYF
>NA|12|TRBJ2-3|TRBV5-4|NA
TGTGCCAGCAGTGTTAGCGGAGATACGCAGTATTTT
CASSVSGDTQYF
>NA|16|TRBJ2-3|TRBV4-1|once
TGCGCCAGCAGCCAAGTCTGGCGGACTAGCACAGATACGCAGTATTTT
CASSQVWRTSTDTQYF
>NA|14|TRBJ2-7|TRBV4-2|once
TGTGCCAGCAGCCAATATACGGGACCCTACGAGCAGTACTTC
CASSQYTGPYEQYF
>NA|15|TRBJ2-1|TRBV4-1|NA
TGCGCCAGCAGCCAAATGATAGCAAGGGACAATGAGCAGTTCTTC
CASSQMIARDNEQFF
>TRBD2|19|TRBJ2-1|TRBV28|NA
TGTGCCAGCAGTTTCCCATTCCGGACTAGCGGGGTATCCTACAATGAGCAGTTCTTC
CASSFPFRTSGVSYNEQFF
>TRBD2|15|TRBJ2-5|TRBV27|NA
TGTGCCAGCAGTTCGTCCGGGACTAGTAGTTGGACCCAGTACTTC
CASSSSGTSSWTQYF
>TRBD2|15|TRBJ2-7|TRBV19|NA
TGTGCCAGTAGTATGACTAGCGGGAGGGCCTCCGAGCAGTACTTC
CASSMTSGRASEQYF
>NA|13|TRBJ1-5|TRBV4-3|NA
TGCGCCAGCAGCCAAGACTTTAATCAGCCCCAGCATTTT
CASSQDFNQPQHF
>TRBD2|15|TRBJ2-1|TRBV27|NA
TGTGCCAGCAGTCCCGGGACTAGCGGCCACAATGAGCAGTTCTTC
CASSPGTSGHNEQFF
>NA|15|TRBJ2-1|TRBV7-9|NA
TGTGCCAGCAGCTTAGTTCAGGGTGGTTACAATGAGCAGTTCTTC
CASSLVQGGYNEQFF